The 3 T cell receptor beta chains listed next were all sequenced from one sample in a study of T cells in localized non-small cell lung cancer. Sequencing used immunoSEQ multiplex PCR; TCRdb keeps in-frame clones, though not all of them. The sample lists tens of thousands of clones; 91% were seen once. The material was peripheral blood mononuclear cells, obtained before any cancer treatment. The receptors originated from an older female donor with stage II lung adenocarcinoma.

The V gene is TRBV19, the J gene TRBJ2-1, with D tentatively TRBD2 (6 bases). The CDR3 length is 14 residues. Trimming shortened V by 6 bases and J by 7 bases, and 16 bases separated the two germline ends. Looked up from germline, CDR1 is LNHDA and CDR2 is SQIVND (reference sequence). The DNA of the CDR3 is TGTGCCAGTAGACGCCCTACCGCGGGGAATGAGCAGTTCTTC. Amino acids: CASRRPTAGNEQFF.

J is TRBJ2-7 and V is TRBV28, with TRBD2 matching 7 bases. Losses at the gene ends were 3 bases for V and 7 bases for J; bases not matched to a gene: 6. The CDR3 spans 13 residues. Germline values: CDR1 MDHEN, CDR2 SYDVKM. The CDR3 is CASSLVGRGEQYF. The CDR3 nucleotides are TGTGCCAGCAGTTTGGTGGGGAGGGGAGAGCAGTACTTC.

J is TRBJ2-7 and V is TRBV14, with 10 bases that match TRBD2. The CDR3 is 16 amino acids. Germline CDR1 is SGHDN and CDR2 is FVKESK. Germline trimming cut 4 bases from V and 3 bases from J; bases unmatched to any gene: 9. CDR3: CASSLFGLAEIYEQYF. The CDR3 DNA follows: TGTGCCAGCAGCCTATTCGGACTAGCGGAGATCTACGAGCAGTACTTC.